This TCR beta chain was obtained from a study of OX40 agonist ivuxolimab in advanced cancers. Study in general: Age averaged around 58 years (range roughly 23 to 80), and more than 80% were male. Overall study results and limits: The mean number of expanded clones was higher in CD8+ T cells than in CD4+.

The CDR3 extends over 15 amino acids. Germline V gene sequence: CDR1 KGHSH, CDR2 LQKENI. The germline V and J ends were trimmed by 6 bases and 4 bases, with 17 bases remaining between them. As to this clone: Its cognate antigen is unknown.

Measured with immunoSEQ multiplex PCR; TCRdb has only the in-frame clones, and not every one. The top ten clones hold roughly 6.5% of a sample with approximately 60,000 clones, 77% of them seen once. The chain recombines TRBV18 with TRBJ2-3; D gene ambiguous. The TCR comes from an adult with an advanced solid tumor such as melanoma, head and neck, liver or kidney cancer. The sample here was CD4+ or CD8+ T cells sorted from blood, taken in a trial of the OX40 agonist ivuxolimab. CDR3 DNA sequence: TGTGCCAGCTCCTTATCAGCGTCCAAGGCAGATACGCAGTATTTT. It translates to CASSLSASKADTQYF.